This TCR beta chain was documented in a study of T-cell memory formation after mild COVID-19. The germline gives CDR1 SQVTM, CDR2 ANQGSEA. This CDR3 spans 16 amino acids. With 0 bases clipped from V and 6 bases from J, the junction kept 12 bases outside the gene matches. TCRdb independently ran MiXCR on the 5' RACE reads; one entry per CDR3 protein. The sample yields 150,000 to 200,000 distinct CDR3 sequences, 25% to 40% seen once. The chain is built from TRBV29-1 and TRBJ2-5; 8 nucleotides agree with TRBD2. The source of this sequence is an adult woman who had mild COVID-19 (a few samples of this study predate the infection). Cell type and time point are not known. Material: PBMCs or a T cell subset sorted from them (not recorded which). CDR3 in amino acids: CSVEDPSGRALKTQYF. In DNA form, the CDR3 reads TGCAGCGTTGAAGACCCTAGCGGGCGGGCCCTAAAGACCCAGTACTTC.